This entry is about one T cell receptor (beta chain). The table lists this clonotype with a few counts. Its antigen remains unidentified. No much larger clone is present one base from it, and per-base qualities are unavailable. The sequencer was an Illumina NovaSeq 6000. TCR cDNA was made using 5'RACE template switching, a step that added a universal primer site and unique molecular identifiers. Priming of cDNA synthesis was performed from both the TCR alpha and TCR beta constant segments. Library amplification used two PCR steps, and the second PCR step added sample barcodes and sequencing adapters. Sequencing of the libraries was done on either Illumina HiSeq 2500 (2x100 bp) or NovaSeq (2x150 bp). The source study handled its data this way. Demultiplexing of reads and collapsing into UMI consensus sequences were performed with MIGEC, and V(D)J alignment was carried out with MiXCR. Clonotypes responding to the vaccine were identified with edgeR on replicate PBMC samples, with the criteria of FDR below 0.01 and a log2 fold change above 5 up to day 15. Each bulk clonotype received a CD4 or CD8 identity based on whether the sequenced CD4 or CD8 repertoire contained that clonotype at higher abundance. In TCRdb, the public reads were trimmed at Q25 with fastp and aligned with MiXCR, with productive beta chains retained. Each record represents a unique CDR3 protein, reported with the most common genes and DNA among its rows. TCRdb's processing, not the authors' own work, is the source of the V and J calls. The sample table shows fewer than 450,000 distinct CDR3 sequences, and approximately 4% are seen once. Approximately 24% of the sample is held by the ten biggest clonotypes.

The cysteine opens and the phenylalanine closes a CDR3 of 13 amino acids. Only the CDR3 portion is preserved as DNA: 39 bases, with reading frame beginning at the first base. V is shortened by 4 bases, J by 2 bases, and the region joining them spans 8 bases. Per the germline V gene (reference sequence), LNHDA is the CDR1 and SQIVND is the CDR2. These data are taken from a study of T cells after yellow fever vaccination (dated by TCRdb to between 2017 and 2020). About the full investigation: Libraries from fractions with low cell numbers were prepared with the SMART-Seq v4 Ultra Low Input RNA kit. To follow T-cell clones before and after primary and booster YFV17D yellow fever vaccination, bulk TCR alpha and beta repertoires were sequenced over time. The cohort comprised two healthy male donors, one aged 18 to 30 and one aged 30 to 39 years. Blood samples were taken at several timepoints before and after primary and secondary immunization, and bulk PBMC replicates and cell subsets were isolated. The investigation overall reported the following: Because the study included only a couple of donors, the extent to which the findings can be generalized is limited. The secondary T-cell response was weaker than the primary response but faster, peaking on day 5 instead of day 15. FACS-sorted repertoires could contain abundant contaminating clonotypes from the bulk population, so computational filtering was required. A small share of clonotypes was detected in both CD4 and CD8 compartments, with the overlap likely arising from convergent recombination. After the booster, most clones that had expanded after primary vaccination were detected again (around 95% of CD4 and 88% of CD8), suggesting broad maintenance of memory.

What the treatment or condition label conveys for this sample: live attenuated yellow fever vaccine strain. At every blood-draw timepoint, two biological replicates of bulk PBMCs were collected. A standard Ficoll-Paque protocol was used to isolate PBMCs from peripheral blood. TriZol was used to extract RNA from bulk PBMCs, from CD4 and CD8 fractions, and from dextramer-positive and dextramer-negative fractions. The sequence was collected from a man aged 18 to 35 who received the YFV17D yellow fever vaccine. The chain joins TRBV19 to TRBJ2-5; a weak D assignment points to TRBD1 (5 bases agree). The specimen comprised PBMCs, sampled 5 days after the yellow fever booster vaccination. CDR3 sequence: CASSTQGQETQYF. The sequenced DNA: TGTGCCAGTAGTACTCAGGGTCAAGAGACCCAGTACTTC.